This T cell receptor (beta chain) was captured in a study of cytomegalovirus exposure and HLA in healthy donors. The PCR ran on 60 Vbeta and 13 Jbeta primers. Some clones are missing from TCRdb's copy, which holds only in-frame ones; the method was immunoSEQ multiplex PCR. Among roughly 100,000 clones, 74% were seen once, and the ten largest hold 2% to 3%. This CDR3 has 12 amino acids. V lost 6 bases to trimming and J lost 10 bases; unmatched junction nucleotides: 7. Germline-derived CDR1 and CDR2 are SGHRS and YFSETQ. The J gene is TRBJ2-1, the V gene TRBV5-1; TRBD2 aligns across 7 bases. Sequences were obtained from PBMCs. This receptor was identified in a man between 50 and 59 years old in good health and CMV-seropositive. The CDR3 DNA reads TGCGCCAGCATGTTGGGGGAGGGGGAGCAGTTCTTC. The encoded protein is CASMLGEGEQFF.